This T cell receptor beta chain is drawn from a study of vaccination and CD4 T cells after COVID-19. The treatment was: approximately nine-day PBMC culture with coronavirus spike peptide pools or control peptides (ViraFEST assay). As for this clonotype: The antigen is unknown.

Between the trimmed V and J ends, which lost 0 bases and 8 bases, there was a span of 11 bases. CDR3 length equals 14 residues. CDR1 and CDR2 (germline): SGHTA, FQGNSA. The assay that was used to sequence DNA from cultured CD4+ T cells was the Oncomine TCR Beta short-read assay. TCRdb fed the PCR reads into MiXCR, producing one record per CDR3 protein. The table records 15,000 to 18,000 distinct CDR3 sequences, 40% to 60% of them present only once. The V call is TRBV7-2, the J call TRBJ2-1; D unresolved. The sequence derives from a human donor who had recovered from COVID-19. Source: CD4+ T cells from blood, cultured in vitro, taken before SARS-CoV-2 vaccination. CDR3 region: CASSLALVSHEQFF. CDR3 in DNA: TGTGCCAGCAGCTTAGCCCTAGTTTCCCATGAGCAGTTCTTC.